The 22 T cell receptor beta chains in this list originate from one sample, sequenced in a study of cytomegalovirus exposure and HLA in healthy donors. The PCR employed 60 Vbeta primers together with 13 Jbeta primers. This table comes from immunoSEQ multiplex PCR, and its TCRdb copy is limited to in-frame clones, with some not included. The table records approximately 270,000 clones, 80% of them present only once. The sequenced material came from PBMCs. The receptors were sampled from a girl aged 2 to 9 in good health and CMV-seronegative.

J is TRBJ2-1 and V is TRBV11-2; D is undetermined. Trimming left V 2 bases short and J 4 bases short, with 6 bases between. Looked up from germline, CDR1 is SGHAT and CDR2 is FQNNGV. The CDR3 sequence is 13 residues long. CDR3 sequence reads: CASSLHIYNEQFF. The CDR3, as DNA: TGTGCCAGCAGCTTACACATTTACAATGAGCAGTTCTTC. The whole variable domain, remainder taken from reference TRBV11-2 and TRBJ2-1, is EAGVAQSPRYKIIEKRQSVAFWCNPISGHATLYWYQQILGQGPKLLIQFQNNGVVDDSQLPKDRFSAERLKGVDSTLKIQPAKLEDSAVYLCASSLHIYNEQFFGPGTRLTVL.

This rearrangement joins TRBV6-4 to TRBJ2-1; 11 nucleotides agree with TRBD2. Germline V gene lookup returns CDR1 MRHNA and CDR2 SNTAGT. V was pared by 5 bases and J by 6 bases, with 6 bases of the junction left unmatched. This CDR3 is built from 15 residues. This CDR3 is CASSPTSGSGNEQFF. The CDR3 coding sequence is TGTGCCAGCAGTCCCACTAGCGGGAGTGGCAATGAGCAGTTCTTC.

Only one count was recorded for this clone. The chain links TRBV5-5 to TRBJ2-5; D call uncertain. This CDR3 contains 14 residues. CDR1 is SGHKS, CDR2 YYEKEE, per germline (reference sequence). V shed 0 bases and J shed 2 bases, with 8 bases lying between them. CDR3 in DNA: TGTGCCAGCAGCTTGGCTGCGGTACAAGAGACCCAGTACTTC. Translated: CASSLAAVQETQYF.

The gene calls are TRBV5-1 and TRBJ2-6; D perhaps matches TRBD2 (5 bases). The V end lost 4 bases, the J end lost 4 bases, and 27 bases lay between the germline ends. The germline V gene encodes CDR1 SGHRS and CDR2 YFSETQ. The CDR3 covers 20 residues. CDR3 sequence (DNA): TGCGCCAGCAGCCGGTACATACCTCTTGCGAGGCGGGCGGGGGCCAACGTCCTGACTTTC. Protein: CASSRYIPLARRAGANVLTF.

The genes are TRBV15 and TRBJ1-1; D not resolved. The CDR3 totals 15 residues. The V end was cut by 1 base, the J end by 7 bases, with 16 bases between. Germline CDR1 and CDR2: LNHNV and YYDKDF (reference sequence). CDR3 in DNA: TGTGCCACCAGCAGAGCCCGACCGGGAAAAAGTGAAGCTTTCTTT. Its protein product is CATSRARPGKSEAFF.

The rearrangement uses TRBV19 and TRBJ2-3, with D possibly TRBD1 on 6 matching bases. The CDR3 totals 15 residues. The germline V gene has CDR1 LNHDA and CDR2 SQIVND (reference sequence). V gave up 3 bases and J gave up 4 bases, with 14 bases separating them. The CDR3 coding sequence is TGTGCCAGTAGTATGAATCAGGGGAGCCCAGATACGCAGTATTTT. Its translation: CASSMNQGSPDTQYF.

The chain uses TRBV27 and TRBJ2-1, with 8 bases identical to TRBD1. Germline assignment: CDR1 MNHEY and CDR2 SMNVEV (reference sequence). Germline trimming cut 6 bases from V and 4 bases from J; bases unmatched to any gene: 5. This CDR3 contains 14 residues. As DNA, the CDR3 is TGTGCCAGCAGCCAGGGGGCAGTATACAATGAGCAGTTCTTC. Its translation is CASSQGAVYNEQFF.

The chain recombines TRBV7-9 with TRBJ2-1; no definite D call. CDR3 size: 14 residues. Trimming left V 3 bases short and J 3 bases short, with 9 bases between. Germline CDR1 SEHNR, CDR2 FQNEAQ (reference sequence). CDR3 protein: CASSLGANYNEQFF. CDR3 sequence (DNA): TGTGCCAGCAGCTTGGGCGCAAACTACAATGAGCAGTTCTTC.

V gene TRBV5-1 combines with J gene TRBJ2-7; D is unresolved. Germline V gives CDR1 SGHRS, CDR2 YFSETQ. CDR3 length equals 12 residues. The V and J ends lost 4 bases and 4 bases respectively, with 9 bases between them. CDR3: CASSITFYEQYF. As DNA, the CDR3 is TGCGCCAGCAGCATCACATTTTACGAGCAGTACTTC.

The J gene is TRBJ2-1, the V gene TRBV2, with a tentative D call TRBD1 (6 bases). Trimming stripped 5 bases from V and 4 bases from J, with 15 bases between. This CDR3 comprises 15 residues. Looked up from germline, CDR1 is SNHLY and CDR2 is FYNNEI. The CDR3 DNA follows: TGTGCCAGCAGTTCACAGGGATTGCGGTACAATGAGCAGTTCTTC. This encodes CASSSQGLRYNEQFF. Combining the CDR3 with reference TRBV2 and TRBJ2-1 gives the whole variable domain EPEVTQTPSHQVTQMGQEVILRCVPISNHLYFYWYRQILGQKVEFLVSFYNNEISEKSEIFDDQFSVERPDGSNFTLKIRSTKLEDSAMYFCASSSQGLRYNEQFFGPGTRLTVL.

The chain links TRBV5-6 to TRBJ1-1; no reliable D call. V was shortened by 4 bases and J by 3 bases, with 19 bases between the two germline ends. This CDR3 contains 16 residues. Germline-derived CDR1 and CDR2 are SGHDT and YYEEEE. The CDR3 protein is CASSLWPRPFDTEAFF. The DNA for the CDR3 is TGTGCCAGCAGCCTCTGGCCCAGGCCTTTCGACACTGAAGCTTTCTTT.

The rearrangement uses TRBV7-3 and TRBJ1-2; the match to TRBD1 covers 9 bases. Germline-derived CDR1 and CDR2 are SGHTA and FQGTGA. This CDR3 has 13 amino acids. V was pared by 5 bases and J by 3 bases, with 1 base of the junction left unmatched. The DNA of the CDR3 is TGTGCCAGCAGCACAGGGGGCGACTATGGCTACACCTTC. It encodes CASSTGGDYGYTF.

The chain combines TRBV18 with TRBJ1-5; no reliable D call. The CDR3 consists of 13 residues. The germline V gene encodes CDR1 KGHSH and CDR2 LQKENI. Deletions cut 3 bases from V and 1 base from J, with 4 bases between. This CDR3 reads CASSPPSNQPQHF. CDR3 DNA sequence: TGTGCCAGCTCACCTCCGAGCAATCAGCCCCAGCATTTT.

Regarding this clone: Other DNA variants within this sample encode the same CDR3. The J gene is TRBJ1-5, the V gene TRBV7-2, with unresolved D. This CDR3 is 12 amino acids long. V lost 5 bases and J 4 bases, leaving 6 bases between the germline ends. Germline loops: CDR1 SGHTA, CDR2 FQGNSA. CDR3 nucleotides: TGTGCCAGCAGCCCGGGGAATCAGCCCCAGCATTTT. This gives the protein CASSPGNQPQHF.

The chain combines TRBV10-1 with TRBJ2-7; D unclear. Germline V gene lookup returns CDR1 WNHNN and CDR2 SYGVQD (reference sequence). Between the trimmed V and J ends, which lost 3 bases and 0 bases, there was a span of 3 bases. The length of the CDR3 is 12 residues. CDR3 sequence reads: CASSDSSYEQYF. The CDR3 bases are TGCGCCAGCAGTGACAGCTCCTACGAGCAGTACTTC.

The V gene is TRBV6-1, the J gene TRBJ1-1; D possibly corresponds to TRBD1 (6 bases). Per the germline V gene, CDR1 is MNHNS and CDR2 is SASEGT. Trimming shortened V by 8 bases and J by 10 bases, and 17 bases separated the two germline ends. The CDR3 has 12 residues. The DNA of the CDR3 is TGTGCCAGCTGGACAGACTTTTCTCGAGCTTTCTTT. Its protein is CASWTDFSRAFF.

This clone was counted only a few times. The chain employs TRBV7-9 and TRBJ2-2; 11 bases are shared with TRBD1. Germline V CDR1 and CDR2: SEHNR, FQNEAQ (reference sequence). This CDR3 region has 15 residues. Trimming removed 5 bases from V and 4 bases from J; junction bases left unmatched: 3. CDR3 DNA sequence: TGTGCCAGCAGCATGGACAGGGGGCTCACCGGGGAGCTGTTTTTT. The encoded protein is CASSMDRGLTGELFF.

The rearrangement links TRBV7-9 to TRBJ1-5, with no clear D. Germline assignment: CDR1 SEHNR and CDR2 FQNEAQ (reference sequence). V shed 2 bases and J shed 1 base, with 15 bases lying between them. The CDR3 covers 17 residues. This CDR3 reads CASSLIRGKVSNQPQHF. CDR3 nucleotide sequence: TGTGCCAGCAGCTTAATTCGAGGGAAGGTCAGCAATCAGCCCCAGCATTTT.

The chain carries TRBV7-8 and TRBJ2-7; 12 positions match TRBD2. This CDR3 region has 18 residues. Germline V gene data show CDR1 as SGHVS and CDR2 as FQNEAQ. V shed 0 bases, J shed 5 bases, and the junction held 11 bases outside the gene matches. The CDR3: CASSLALTSGRGDDEQYF. Written as DNA, the CDR3 is TGTGCCAGCAGCTTAGCGTTGACTAGCGGGAGAGGGGATGACGAGCAGTACTTC.

This clone was detected only a few times. The rearrangement uses TRBV6-1 and TRBJ1-5, with no clear D. From germline, CDR1 is MNHNS and CDR2 SASEGT. The CDR3 loop spans 13 amino acids. Trimming took off 3 bases at V and 0 bases at J, with 3 bases between the two ends. This chain's CDR3 is CASSDNSNQPQHF. The CDR3 DNA is TGTGCCAGCAGTGATAATAGCAATCAGCCCCAGCATTTT.

V usage is TRBV4-2 and J usage is TRBJ1-6; no definite D call. Germline values: CDR1 LGHNA, CDR2 YNFKEQ. The V end lost 2 bases, the J end lost 7 bases, and 18 bases lay between the germline ends. This CDR3 region has 17 residues. CDR3 sequence: CASSQRGKRLWNSPLHF. The CDR3 nucleotides read TGTGCCAGCAGCCAACGAGGCAAAAGGTTGTGGAATTCACCCCTCCACTTT.

In the case of this clone: The junction does not match germline at one end; this may be a read error. The V gene is TRBV2, the J gene TRBJ2-1; 8 bases align to TRBD2. From germline, CDR1 is SNHLY and CDR2 FYNNEI. The CDR3 covers 15 residues. The chain's CDR3 is CASGDLGLALNEQFF. In nucleotides, the CDR3 is TGTGCCAGCGGTGACTTAGGACTAGCATTGAATGAGCAGTTCTTC.